Given below is one TCR beta chain in context. The data derive from a study of blood T cell repertoires in COVID-19. Deletions cut 3 bases from V and 1 base from J, with 16 bases between. This CDR3 comprises 17 residues. Germline V lookup: CDR1 LGHNA, CDR2 YSLEER. The assay was immunoSEQ multiplex PCR, and TCRdb's table has in-frame clones only and misses some. Seen here are fewer than 350,000 clones, just under 90% observed once, and the top ten hold 4.1%. This chain uses TRBV4-3 with TRBJ2-1, with D tentatively TRBD1 (7 bases). Material: PBMCs or T cells enriched from blood (not recorded which). The sequence derives from a woman in her twenties or thirties with acute COVID-19. Written as DNA, the CDR3 is TGCGCCAGCAGCCAGGCGGGACAGAAATATTCCTACAATGAGCAGTTCTTC. It is translated as CASSQAGQKYSYNEQFF.